Here is one T cell receptor beta chain with its context. Its specificity is not known. These data come from a study of CD8 T cells in Susac syndrome. General observations from the study: As the study acknowledged, the number of individuals who were part of its TCR sequencing and HLA analysis was relatively small.

Random hexamers served to reverse transcribe roughly 0.5 to 1 ug RNA. immunoSEQ multiplex PCR amplified TCR beta CDR3 across 54 Vbeta, 13 Jbeta. TCRdb ran MiXCR on the immunoSEQ multiplex PCR reads and lists one entry per CDR3 protein. The sample has about 200,000 distinct CDR3 sequences; roughly 95% are singletons. Control patients had untreated stable or active relapsing-remitting multiple sclerosis by revised McDonald criteria. CD8+ and CD4+ T cells were negatively isolated; TEMRA cells were FACS-enriched. Sequenced: CD4+ T cells from PBMCs. The receptor's source is a human donor with multiple sclerosis.

CDR3 amino acids: CATAPTGGAEAFF. Here the CDR3 DNA reads TGTGCCACCGCTCCGACAGGTGGGGCTGAAGCTTTCTTT. The V gene is TRBV3-1, the J gene TRBJ1-1, with D possibly TRBD1 on 6 matching bases. The germline CDR1 and CDR2 sequences are LGHDT and YNNKEL (reference sequence). Trimming pared 10 bases from V and 6 bases from J, leaving 18 bases between. This CDR3 comprises 13 residues.